The 12 T cell receptor beta chains presented below share a single source sample, sequenced in a study of blood T cell repertoires in COVID-19. Generated by immunoSEQ multiplex PCR, the TCRdb table keeps only in-frame clones and is missing some. Counted here are about 56,000 clones, around four fifths occurring once; the ten biggest clones make up 10% to 15%. The source material was peripheral blood. The receptors stem from a woman of 80 years or more with acute or convalescent COVID-19.

V and J are TRBV7-8 and TRBJ1-6, with 7 nucleotides matching TRBD1. The V gene end was trimmed by 1 base and the J gene end by 5 bases; junction bases not matched to a gene: 2. CDR1 and CDR2 (germline): SGHVS, FQNEAQ. The CDR3 extends over 15 amino acids. CDR3 DNA: TGTGCCAGCAGCTTAGTAGGGACAGATAATTCACCCCTCCACTTT. Protein sequence: CASSLVGTDNSPLHF.

This clone has a single count. The J gene is TRBJ1-5, the V gene TRBV21-1; TRBD1 is taken as the D call from the table, unchecked against the DNA. TRBV21-1 counts as a pseudogene. The CDR3 extends over 18 amino acids. The CDR3 protein is CASSKAGKGQEFNQPQHF. The CDR3, as DNA: TGTGCCAGCAGCAAAGCCGGTAAGGGACAGGAGTTCAATCAGCCCCAGCATTTT.

This chain joins TRBV2 and TRBJ1-6, with TRBD1 matching 10 bases. The junction had 8 bases not matched to a gene; V was cut back by 7 bases and J by 8 bases. The CDR3 totals 15 residues. Germline V gene lookup returns CDR1 SNHLY and CDR2 FYNNEI. In DNA, the CDR3 is TGTGCCAGCACTCAGACAGGGGGCAGGGATTCACCCCTCCACTTT. Translated: CASTQTGGRDSPLHF.

This sequence joins TRBV9 and TRBJ2-3; 7 nucleotides agree with TRBD2. The CDR3 covers 13 residues. The germline gives CDR1 SGDLS, CDR2 YYNGEE. Trimming at V came to 0 bases and at J to 5 bases, leaving 0 bases not matched to a gene. The CDR3 DNA is TGTGCCAGCAGCGTAGCGGGGGGAGATACGCAGTATTTT. Its protein product is CASSVAGGDTQYF.

This rearrangement joins TRBV7-6 to TRBJ1-6; a weak D match, TRBD1 (5 bases). The CDR3 is 16 residues long. Germline V gene data show CDR1 as SGHVS and CDR2 as FNYEAQ. Trimming took 3 bases from V and 3 from J, leaving 12 bases between them. The CDR3 spells CASSLGPGGYNSPLHF. DNA for the CDR3: TGTGCCAGCAGCTTGGGACCGGGGGGCTATAATTCACCCCTCCACTTT.

The gene calls are TRBV5-5 and TRBJ2-2; D gene ambiguous. The ends were cut back, 3 bases at V and 2 bases at J, with 14 bases in the middle. The CDR3 contains 16 residues. Per the germline V gene, CDR1 is SGHKS and CDR2 is YYEKEE (reference sequence). The DNA for the CDR3 is TGTGCCAGCAGCTCCCTCCCGCGGCCAAACACCGGGGAGCTGTTTTTT. It specifies CASSSLPRPNTGELFF.

This chain joins TRBV27 and TRBJ2-7; TRBD1 matches 11 bases. CDR1 and CDR2 (germline): MNHEY, SMNVEV (reference sequence). The CDR3 runs 16 residues. Germline trimming cut 3 bases from V and 3 bases from J; bases unmatched to any gene: 7. DNA of the CDR3: TGTGCCAGCAGTTTCATAGGGACAGGGGGAAGCTACGAGCAGTACTTC. Its protein product is CASSFIGTGGSYEQYF.

This clone occurred a few times. The J gene is TRBJ1-2, the V gene TRBV19; perhaps TRBD1 as D (5 bases). The CDR3 loop spans 15 amino acids. The V gene's germline CDR1 is LNHDA and CDR2 SQIVND (reference sequence). V lost 6 bases, J lost 0 bases, and 14 bases lay in between. The CDR3 loop reads CASRVLGTSNYGYTF. In DNA form, the CDR3 reads TGTGCCAGTAGAGTGTTGGGGACTTCTAACTATGGCTACACCTTC.

The chain combines TRBV28 with TRBJ2-7; D is uncertain. Germline CDR1 MDHEN, CDR2 SYDVKM. This CDR3 comprises 14 residues. Deletions cut 2 bases from V and 6 bases from J, with 14 bases between. Here the CDR3 DNA reads TGTGCCAGCAGTTTACGCCCCCGGGTGTCCGAGCAGTACTTC. Amino acid sequence: CASSLRPRVSEQYF.

The J gene is TRBJ1-6, the V gene TRBV4-1; 7 bases are shared with TRBD1. V gave up 2 bases and J gave up 1 base; unmatched junction bases: 5. Germline-derived CDR1 and CDR2 are MGHRA and YSYEKL. There are 17 residues in the CDR3. In nucleotides, the CDR3 is TGCGCCAGCAGCCAAAGGACAGGTTGGTCCTATAATTCACCCCTCCACTTT. It encodes CASSQRTGWSYNSPLHF.

This chain uses TRBV18 with TRBJ1-1; 7 nucleotides align to TRBD1. Losses at the gene ends were 5 bases for V and 1 base for J; bases not matched to a gene: 7. Per germline, CDR1 KGHSH and CDR2 LQKENI. This CDR3 has 15 amino acids. CDR3 loop: CASSGATGANTEAFF. Here the CDR3 DNA reads TGTGCCAGCTCAGGTGCCACAGGGGCGAACACTGAAGCTTTCTTT.

The V gene is TRBV5-1, the J gene TRBJ2-5, with TRBD2 identical over 13 bases. From germline, CDR1 is SGHRS and CDR2 YFSETQ. With V trimmed by 0 bases and J by 5 bases, 7 bases remained unmatched. The CDR3 is 17 amino acids. CDR3 residues: CASSLGLGTSGAETQYF. CDR3 nucleotide sequence: TGCGCCAGCAGCTTGGGTCTTGGGACTAGCGGGGCCGAGACCCAGTACTTC. Full variable domain (remainder filled in from reference TRBV5-1 and TRBJ2-5): KAGVTQTPRYLIKTRGQQVTLSCSPISGHRSVSWYQQTPGQGLQFLFEYFSETQRNKGNFPGRFSGRQFSNSRSEMNVSTLELGDSALYLCASSLGLGTSGAETQYFGPGTRLLVL.